This TCR beta chain was documented in a study of PD-1 blockade in classical Hodgkin lymphoma. Profiled with immunoSEQ multiplex PCR; TCRdb holds only in-frame clones, not every one. The sample has roughly 100,000 clones; approximately 89% are singletons. Documented time point: cycle 4 day 1 (C4D1), after more than five weeks of nivolumab. Every patient was affected by relapse after autologous stem cell transplantation, while exposure to brentuximab vedotin was not uniform. V trimming: 1 base; J trimming: 1 base; junction bases outside the gene matches: 4. This CDR3 region has 16 residues. The germline gives CDR1 MDHEN, CDR2 SYDVKM.

The genes are TRBV28 and TRBJ2-1; TRBD2 matches 7 bases. The receptor was derived from a human donor with classical Hodgkin lymphoma. This sample comprised peripheral blood mononuclear cells (PBMCs), obtained before the fourth cycle of nivolumab. The CDR3 region has the DNA TGTGCCAGCAGTTTATTTCGCGGGAGATCCTACAATGAGCAGTTCTTC. Its translation: CASSLFRGRSYNEQFF.